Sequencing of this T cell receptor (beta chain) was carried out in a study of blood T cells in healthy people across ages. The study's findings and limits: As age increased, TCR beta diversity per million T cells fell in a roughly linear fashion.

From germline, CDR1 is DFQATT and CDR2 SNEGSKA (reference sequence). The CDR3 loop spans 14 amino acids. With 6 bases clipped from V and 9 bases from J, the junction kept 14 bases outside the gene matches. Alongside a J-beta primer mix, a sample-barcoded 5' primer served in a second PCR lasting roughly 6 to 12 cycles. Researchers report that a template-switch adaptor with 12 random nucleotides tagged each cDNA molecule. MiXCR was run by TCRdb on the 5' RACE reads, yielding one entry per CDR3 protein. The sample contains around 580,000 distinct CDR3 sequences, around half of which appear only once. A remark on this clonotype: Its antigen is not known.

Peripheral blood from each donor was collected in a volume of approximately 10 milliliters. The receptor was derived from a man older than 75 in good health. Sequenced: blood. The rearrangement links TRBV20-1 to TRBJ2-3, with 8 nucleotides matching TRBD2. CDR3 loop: CSAPTSAGDWTQYF. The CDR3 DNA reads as TGCAGTGCCCCGACTAGCGCGGGGGATTGGACGCAGTATTTT.